This T cell receptor beta chain was documented in a study of control samples from healthy donors and cancer patients. The CDR3 is made up of 14 amino acids. The ends lost 6 bases at V and 4 bases at J; junction bases unmatched: 6. The germline CDR1 and CDR2 sequences are LGHNA and YNFKEQ. Profiling relied on immunoSEQ multiplex PCR, and the TCRdb table lists in-frame clones only, not all of them. The sample yields around 43,000 clones, around nine tenths seen once. Material: blood. This sequence was found in a woman in her 50s in good health. The chain links TRBV4-2 to TRBJ2-1, with 7 bases fitting TRBD2. Written as DNA, the CDR3 is TGTGCCAGCAGGCAACGGGGGGAGTACAATGAGCAGTTCTTC. It translates to CASRQRGEYNEQFF.